The 26 T cell receptor beta chains below all came from one sample that was sequenced in a study of tumor-infiltrating lymphocytes in primary liver carcinoma. A primer in the constant region served to generate TCR beta cDNA from approximately 460 ng of total RNA. A slightly modified ARM-PCR protocol with three nested multiplex PCR rounds produced these TCR beta libraries. Amplification in the first two PCR rounds was performed using TRBV1-TRBV30 forward primers and a C-beta reverse primer for roughly 10 cycles each. TCRdb processed the multiplex PCR reads anew with MiXCR; each CDR3 protein has one entry. The sample lists more than 85,000 distinct CDR3 sequences; approximately 82% were seen once. Both RNA and DNA were isolated together from around 18-30 mg of bulk tissue that had not been sorted. Sequencing was performed on liver tumor tissue from sampling region 3. The sample's subset: tumor region T3, left-lateral pole. These receptors originate from a man in his forties with primary liver carcinoma and hepatitis B virus infection.

With respect to this clonotype: The junction departs from the called germline gene at one end, perhaps through a read error. The chain has TRBV7-9 and TRBJ2-6; TRBD1 might be the D (6 bases). The germline gives CDR1 SEHNR, CDR2 FQNEAQ (reference sequence). The CDR3 consists of 17 residues. CDR3 residues: CASRPDRLSSGANILTF. The CDR3 nucleotides are TGTGCCAGCAGGCCCGACAGGTTAAGCTCTGGGGCCAACATCCTGACTTTC.

Comments on this clonotype: Compared with germline, one end of the junction differs, possibly owing to a read error. V gene TRBV28 combines with J gene TRBJ1-1; 9 nucleotides agree with TRBD1. This CDR3 contains 18 residues. Germline V CDR1 and CDR2: MDHEN, SYDVKM. The CDR3 loop reads CASTSLSLDRGVNTEAFF. The CDR3 DNA reads TGTGCCAGCACCTCGCTCAGTCTAGACAGGGGGGTGAACACTGAAGCATTCTTT.

Ten or more counts support this clonotype. In DNA form, the CDR3 reads TGCGCCAGCAGCTTGGGTGGCTACTCTGGGGCCAACGTCCTGACTTTC. Its translation: CASSLGGYSGANVLTF. This chain links TRBV5-1 with TRBJ2-6; no clear D. Germline CDR1 and CDR2: SGHRS and YFSETQ. This CDR3 comprises 16 residues. V lost 0 bases to trimming and J lost 0 bases, with 7 bases between them. The full variable domain, with the rest looked up from reference TRBV5-1 and TRBJ2-6, is KAGVTQTPRYLIKTRGQQVTLSCSPISGHRSVSWYQQTPGQGLQFLFEYFSETQRNKGNFPGRFSGRQFSNSRSEMNVSTLELGDSALYLCASSLGGYSGANVLTFGAGSRLTVL.

Turning to this clonotype: No conserved phenylalanine or tryptophan ends this CDR3, so it is likely a read error. The rearrangement links TRBV5-4 to TRBJ1-5; 7 bases fit TRBD1. The CDR3 is 15 amino acids. V lost 4 bases to trimming and J lost 4 bases; unmatched junction nucleotides: 8. The germline gives CDR1 SGHNT, CDR2 YYREEE (reference sequence). CDR3 coding DNA: TGTGCCAGCAGCCCCGATAGGGGGCTGAATCAGCCCCAGCATTAT. Translated: CASSPDRGLNQPQHY.

Worth noting for this clonotype: The junction and the germline gene differ at one end; a read error may be behind it. This chain connects TRBV11-2 to TRBJ2-3; 10 bases are a match to TRBD1. This CDR3 region has 16 residues. The germline gives CDR1 SGHAT, CDR2 FQNNGV. This CDR3 is CASSPWTGGVTDTQYF. The CDR3 DNA sequence: TGTGCCAGCAGCCCGTGGACAGGGGGGGTCACAGATACACAGTATTTT.

DNA for the CDR3: TGCGCCAGCAATCACATATATACGCAGTATTTT. Translated: CASNHIYTQYF. This chain uses TRBV10-2 with TRBJ2-3; D is unresolved. The CDR3 totals 11 residues. The V end lost 7 bases, the J end lost 7 bases, and 9 bases lay between the germline ends. Per germline, CDR1 WSHSY and CDR2 SAAADI.

As regards this clonotype: Without the conserved terminal phenylalanine or tryptophan, this CDR3 likely stems from a read error. No DNA is shown, since the ends of the CDR3 on it are uncertain; the CDR3 is the one TCRdb lists. The CDR3 loop reads CASSVDHRGRDTGELFL. The chain joins TRBV11-2 to TRBJ2-2. From germline, CDR1 is SGHAT and CDR2 FQNNGV. The CDR3 spans 17 residues, counting both ends.

As for this clonotype: Sequence at one end of the junction differs from germline and may be a read error. The V gene is TRBV29-1, the J gene TRBJ2-3, with 8 bases aligning to TRBD2. Germline V gives CDR1 SQVTM, CDR2 ANQGSEA. This CDR3 is built from 13 residues. CDR3 coding DNA: TGCAGCGGTACCCTATCGGGAGGGGATACGCAATATTTT. Protein: CSGTLSGGDTQYF.

To note about this clonotype: Compared with germline, one end of the junction differs, possibly owing to a read error. The chain is built from TRBV12-3 or TRBV12-4 and TRBJ1-1; 10 nucleotides line up with TRBD1. This CDR3 has 15 amino acids. The CDR3 spells CASSLADRGNTGAFF. CDR3 nucleotides: TGTGCCAGCAGTTTGGCGGACAGGGGGAACACTGGAGCTTTCTTT.

About this clonotype itself: Relative to the germline gene, one junction end is altered; a read error may explain this. The chain couples TRBV5-6 to TRBJ2-7; the D gene is possibly TRBD2 (6 bases). CDR1 SGHDT and CDR2 YYEEEE come from the germline V gene. This CDR3 spans 16 amino acids. CDR3 sequence reads: CASRLSGVASTYEQYF. The CDR3 coding sequence is TGTGCTAGCAGGTTGTCGGGGGTAGCTAGCACCTACGAGCAGTACTTC. Complete variable domain (other parts from reference TRBV5-6 and TRBJ2-7): DAGVTQSPTHLIKTRGQQVTLRCSPKSGHDTVSWYQQALGQGPQFIFQYYEEEERQRGNFPDRFSGHQFPNYSSELNVNALLLGDSALYLCASRLSGVASTYEQYFGPGTRLTVT.

The V gene is TRBV29-1, the J gene TRBJ2-1; TRBD1 might be the D (6 bases). The CDR3 has 14 residues. V gave up 5 bases and J gave up 7 bases, with 18 bases separating them. From germline, CDR1 is SQVTM and CDR2 ANQGSEA. Here the CDR3 reads CSVCVGATQNEQFF. The CDR3 DNA sequence: TGCAGCGTTTGTGTGGGGGCCACACAAAATGAGCAGTTCTTC.

The table lists this clonotype with a count of one. One end of the junction varies from germline; a read error may be responsible. This chain uses TRBV28 with TRBJ1-1; D not certain. Germline V gives CDR1 MDHEN, CDR2 SYDVKM. The CDR3 consists of 16 residues. The DNA of the CDR3 is TGTGCCGGCAGTCCTCCACTAGCCATTAAGAACAGTGAAGCTTTCTTT. This codes for CAGSPPLAIKNSEAFF.

This clonotype was observed a single time. A read error may produce the germline difference seen at one junction end. This sequence joins TRBV6-2 or TRBV6-3 and TRBJ1-2, with D uncertain. The CDR3 has 11 residues. Per germline, CDR1 MNHEY and CDR2 SVGEGT. The CDR3 region is CAAALGYGYTF. The CDR3 DNA reads TGTGCCGCCGCCCTAGGCTATGGGTACACCTTC.

About this clonotype: This CDR3 fails to terminate in the conserved phenylalanine or tryptophan, so it likely reflects a read error. V usage is TRBV29-1 and J usage is TRBJ2-7, with 9 bases that match TRBD1. Germline assignment: CDR1 SQVTM and CDR2 ANQGSEA. The trim removed 6 bases at V and 6 bases at J, leaving 12 bases unmatched. CDR3 length: 14 residues. CDR3 region: CSVQTTGGGGEQYL. As DNA, the CDR3 is TGCAGCGTACAAACTACAGGGGGCGGGGGCGAGCAGTACCTC.

The rearrangement joins TRBV29-1 to TRBJ2-7; the D gene is possibly TRBD2 (6 bases). The germline V and J ends were trimmed by 6 bases and 5 bases, with 20 bases remaining between them. This CDR3 is 14 amino acids long. Germline V CDR1 and CDR2: SQVTM, ANQGSEA. Here the CDR3 reads CSVLTSGRSHEQYF. In nucleotides, the CDR3 is TGCAGCGTCCTGACTAGTGGGAGGAGCCACGAGCAGTACTTC.

This clonotype has only one observation. Its ends do not fully match the called genes, so a read error is possible. The chain couples TRBV4-1 to TRBJ1-3; D is unclear. Per the germline V gene, CDR1 is MGHRA and CDR2 is YSYEKL. The CDR3 contains 18 residues. The CDR3 here is CASSQDGEPGLSGKTIYF. The CDR3 coding sequence is TGCGCCAGCAGCCAAGATGGGGAACCTGGACTCTCTGGAAAGACCATATATTTT.

In regard to this clonotype: At one of its ends the junction is not consistent with the germline gene, which may arise from a read error. The chain is built from TRBV12-3 or TRBV12-4 and TRBJ2-5, with a tentative D call TRBD2 (6 bases). The CDR3 runs to 13 residues. In DNA form, the CDR3 reads TGTGCCGGTTCGCTAACGGGAGTGGAGACCAAGTACTTC. Encoded protein: CAGSLTGVETKYF.

As for this clonotype: An end of the junction does not agree with germline; a read error may underlie this. The chain couples TRBV29-1 to TRBJ2-2; TRBD2 might be the D (6 bases). Germline V gene lookup returns CDR1 SQVTM and CDR2 ANQGSEA. CDR3 length: 13 residues. The CDR3 is CSVAQKPTGELLF. CDR3 coding DNA: TGCAGCGTTGCACAAAAACCGACGGGGGAGTTGCTTTTT.

In the case of this clonotype: This CDR3 fails to terminate in the conserved phenylalanine or tryptophan, so it likely reflects a read error. The rearrangement links TRBV7-8 to TRBJ2-5, with 9 nucleotides matching TRBD1. CDR3 length: 14 amino acids. Germline V CDR1 and CDR2: SGHVS, FQNEAQ. V lost 5 bases, J lost 5 bases, and 6 bases stayed unmatched. For the CDR3, the DNA is TGTGCCAGCAGCAGGGACAGGGTGATTGAGACCCAGTACTCC. Translation: CASSRDRVIETQYS.

As to this clonotype: Germline and junction disagree at one end, which may indicate a read error. The chain has TRBV10-3 and TRBJ1-5; D is unresolved. Per the germline V gene, CDR1 is ENHRY and CDR2 is SYGVKD. The CDR3 has 13 amino acids. CDR3 nucleotide sequence: TGTGCCATCAGTGATGGGGAGAATCAGCCCCAGAATTTT. Translated, it gives CAISDGENQPQNF.

In regard to this clonotype: Relative to the germline gene, one junction end is altered; a read error may explain this. The V and J genes are TRBV11-2 and TRBJ2-7; D may match TRBD1 or TRBD2 (6 bases each). Germline-derived CDR1 and CDR2 are SGHAT and FQNNGV. The CDR3 loop spans 12 amino acids. CDR3 loop: CASSPGGYDQYF. In DNA, the CDR3 is TGTGCAAGCAGCCCCGGGGGCTACGATCAGTACTTC.

In regard to this clonotype: A junction boundary mismatches the germline segment, possibly from a read error. The V gene is TRBV6-2 or TRBV6-3, the J gene TRBJ2-3, with D possibly TRBD2 on 5 matching bases. The CDR3 totals 12 residues. Germline V gene lookup returns CDR1 MNHEY and CDR2 SVGEGT. The CDR3 here is CASSPSAGTQYF. The CDR3 DNA follows: TGTGCCAGCAGTCCCTCTGCGGGTACGCAGTATTTC.

With regard to this clonotype: No conserved phenylalanine or tryptophan is present at the end of the CDR3, so a read error is the likely explanation. The CDR3: CTSSQPRTDYIDTQYL. The CDR3 DNA reads TGTACCAGCAGCCAACCGCGGACAGATTACATAGATACGCAGTATCTT. The chain uses TRBV4-2 and TRBJ2-3; D possibly corresponds to TRBD1 (6 bases). Germline loops: CDR1 LGHNA, CDR2 YNFKEQ. The CDR3 contains 16 residues.

Only one count was recorded for this clonotype. A read error may produce the germline difference seen at one junction end. The chain joins TRBV11-3 to TRBJ2-1, with D hard to call. The CDR3 sequence is 14 residues long. Germline CDR1 SGHNT, CDR2 YENEEA. This chain's CDR3 is CASSLGVSNYKQFF. The CDR3 bases are TGTGCTAGCAGTTTAGGCGTCTCGAACTATAAGCAGTTCTTC.

Turning to this clonotype: The junction does not match germline at one end; this may be a read error. The rearrangement links TRBV12-3 or TRBV12-4 to TRBJ2-3, with D possibly TRBD2 on 6 matching bases. CDR3 length equals 16 residues. The CDR3 sequence is CASTWELPGVSDTHYF. The CDR3 bases are TGTGCCAGCACCTGGGAACTACCGGGAGTCAGCGATACGCACTATTTT.

Turning to this clonotype: At one end, the junction sequence differs from germline, possibly due to a read error. The chain carries TRBV6-4 and TRBJ1-1, with 7 bases identical to TRBD1. The CDR3 consists of 15 residues. Germline assignment: CDR1 MRHNA and CDR2 SNTAGT. The CDR3 loop is CVSRAQGITNTEAFF. The CDR3 region has the DNA TGTGTCAGCAGGGCACAGGGGATCACGAACACTGAAGCTTTCTTT.